The rows below give T cell receptor beta chains drawn from one sample of a study of lymphopenia after photon versus proton radiotherapy. This table comes from immunoSEQ multiplex PCR, and its TCRdb copy is limited to in-frame clones, with some not included. This repertoire shows about 83,000 clones, around 88% found once; its top ten account for over 1.1%. Specimen: peripheral blood, collected from a patient treated with proton-based radiotherapy. These receptors all stem from a man aged 55 to 69 with pancreatic cancer. CDR3s include the opening cysteine and the closing phenylalanine or tryptophan. D genes are given only for firm matches. Expanded clones get a size class; other rows say once, few or many, or leave the size out.

15,NA,TRBJ1-2,TRBV27,NA,CASSLSGAAPTGYTF,TGTGCCAGCAGTTTATCGGGGGCAGCGCCTACGGGCTACACCTTC
17,NA,TRBJ1-5,TRBV19,TRBD1,CASRLGWTGPSNQPQHF,TGTGCCAGTAGACTGGGTTGGACAGGACCTTCCAATCAGCCCCAGCATTTT
13,NA,TRBJ2-7,TRBV2,NA,CASSEVLVNEQYF,TGTGCCAGCAGTGAAGTGTTGGTGAACGAGCAGTACTTC
15,NA,TRBJ2-7,TRBV5-1,NA,CASSLDGVLPYEQYF,TGCGCCAGCAGCTTGGACGGAGTTCTCCCGTACGAGCAGTACTTC
14,NA,TRBJ1-4,TRBV7-2,NA,CASSRGAKGEKLFF,TGTGCCAGCAGCAGAGGGGCTAAGGGTGAAAAACTGTTTTTT
16,few,TRBJ1-1,TRBV14,NA,CASSQEFGAGLTEAFF,TGTGCCAGCAGCCAAGAGTTTGGGGCCGGGTTGACTGAAGCTTTCTTT
15,NA,TRBJ2-7,TRBV6-5,TRBD1,CASSRPRGQGDEQYF,TGTGCCAGCAGCCGTCCTAGGGGACAGGGCGACGAGCAGTACTTC
14,NA,TRBJ2-3,TRBV19,TRBD2,CATHGSGSTDTQYF,TGTGCCACCCACGGGAGCGGGAGTACAGATACGCAGTATTTT
17,NA,TRBJ2-2,TRBV19,TRBD2,CASSGTSGRVSTGELFF,TGTGCCAGTAGTGGGACTAGCGGGAGAGTTAGCACCGGGGAGCTGTTTTTT
13,once,TRBJ2-7,TRBV6-1,TRBD1,CASANRGPYEQYF,TGTGCCAGCGCAAACAGGGGGCCTTACGAGCAGTACTTC
14,NA,TRBJ1-5,TRBV6-1,TRBD1,CASTPGQSHQPQHF,TGTGCCAGCACCCCGGGACAGTCGCATCAGCCCCAGCATTTT
15,NA,TRBJ2-3,TRBV18,TRBD2,CASSPLAGSTDTQYF,TGTGCCAGCTCACCGTTAGCGGGGAGCACAGATACGCAGTATTTT
15,NA,TRBJ1-2,TRBV19,NA,CASSSPGQNNYGYTF,TGTGCCAGTAGTTCTCCGGGACAAAATAACTATGGCTACACCTTC
15,NA,TRBJ1-6,TRBV6-5,NA,CASLTSSDEGSPLHF,TGTGCCAGCCTCACCTCGAGTGACGAGGGTTCACCCCTCCACTTT
18,NA,TRBJ2-7,TRBV15,TRBD2,CATSRVHLSTSGKYEQYF,TGTGCCACCAGCAGAGTGCACCTTTCGACTAGCGGGAAATACGAGCAGTACTTC
17,NA,TRBJ1-3,TRBV30,TRBD1,CAWSRARGDRGRNTIYF,TGTGCCTGGAGTCGAGCCCGGGGGGACAGGGGTCGAAACACCATATATTTT
20,NA,TRBJ2-1,TRBV16,TRBD2,CASSQLVLAGLFSSYNEQFF,TGTGCCAGCAGCCAATTGGTGCTAGCGGGGTTATTTAGCTCCTACAATGAGCAGTTCTTC
13,NA,TRBJ2-7,TRBV7-9,NA,CASSFQQHYEQYF,TGTGCCAGCAGCTTTCAACAGCACTACGAGCAGTACTTC
15,once,TRBJ1-2,TRBV11-2,NA,CASSLDRGGSHGYTF,TGTGCCAGCAGCTTAGACCGGGGGGGGTCTCATGGCTACACCTTC
16,NA,TRBJ2-1,TRBV2,TRBD2,CASSEVLAGGRNEQFF,TGTGCCAGCAGTGAAGTACTAGCGGGAGGCCGCAATGAGCAGTTCTTC
17,NA,TRBJ2-2,TRBV19,TRBD1,CASKMETGWTHTGELFF,TGTGCCTCTAAGATGGAGACAGGGTGGACCCACACCGGGGAGCTGTTTTTT
17,NA,TRBJ1-2,TRBV4-1,NA,CASSPNFPGQFNYGYTF,TGCGCCAGCAGCCCCAACTTTCCGGGGCAGTTTAACTATGGCTACACCTTC